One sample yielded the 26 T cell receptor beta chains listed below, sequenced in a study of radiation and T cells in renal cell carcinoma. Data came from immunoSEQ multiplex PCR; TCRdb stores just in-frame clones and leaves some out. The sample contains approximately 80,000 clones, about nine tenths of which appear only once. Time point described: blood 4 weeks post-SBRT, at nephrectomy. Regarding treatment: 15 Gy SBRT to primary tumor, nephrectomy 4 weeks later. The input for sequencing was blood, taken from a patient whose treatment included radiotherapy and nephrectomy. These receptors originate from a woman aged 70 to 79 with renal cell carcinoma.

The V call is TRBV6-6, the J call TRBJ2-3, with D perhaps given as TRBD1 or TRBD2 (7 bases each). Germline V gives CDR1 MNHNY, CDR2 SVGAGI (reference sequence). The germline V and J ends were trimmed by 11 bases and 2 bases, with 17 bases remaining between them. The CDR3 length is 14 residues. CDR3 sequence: CAEAGGGITDTQYF. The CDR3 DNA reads TGTGCCGAAGCAGGGGGGGGTATCACAGATACGCAGTATTTT.

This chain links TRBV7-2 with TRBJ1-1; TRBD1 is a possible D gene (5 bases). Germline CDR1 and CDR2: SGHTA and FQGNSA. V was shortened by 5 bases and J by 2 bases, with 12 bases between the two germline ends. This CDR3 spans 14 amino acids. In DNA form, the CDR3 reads TGTGCCAGCAGCCCCCAGACAGTAAACACTGAAGCTTTCTTT. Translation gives CASSPQTVNTEAFF. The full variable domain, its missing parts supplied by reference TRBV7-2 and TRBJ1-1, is GAGVSQSPSNKVTEKGKDVELRCDPISGHTALYWYRQSLGQGLEFLIYFQGNSAPDKSGLPSDRFSAERTGGSVSTLTIQRTQQEDSAVYLCASSPQTVNTEAFFGQGTRLTVV.

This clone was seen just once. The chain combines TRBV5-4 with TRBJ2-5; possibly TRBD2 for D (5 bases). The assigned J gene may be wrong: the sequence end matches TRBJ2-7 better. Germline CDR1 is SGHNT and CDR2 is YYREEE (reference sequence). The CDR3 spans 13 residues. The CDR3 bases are TGTGCCAGCAGAGCTACCGGGAATTACGAGCAGTACTTC. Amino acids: CASRATGNYEQYF.

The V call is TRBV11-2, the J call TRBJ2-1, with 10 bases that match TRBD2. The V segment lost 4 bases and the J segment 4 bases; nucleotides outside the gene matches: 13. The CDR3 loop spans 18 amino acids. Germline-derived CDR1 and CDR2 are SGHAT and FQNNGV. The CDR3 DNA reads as TGTGCCAGCAGCTCATCACTAGCGGGGCATGAGACTTACAATGAGCAGTTCTTC. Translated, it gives CASSSSLAGHETYNEQFF.

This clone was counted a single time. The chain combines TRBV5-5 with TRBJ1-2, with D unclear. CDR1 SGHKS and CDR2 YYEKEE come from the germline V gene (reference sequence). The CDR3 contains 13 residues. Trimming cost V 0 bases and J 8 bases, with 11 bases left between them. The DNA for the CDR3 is TGTGCCAGCAGCTTGGGCCTCCTGGGAGGCTACACCTTC. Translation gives CASSLGLLGGYTF.

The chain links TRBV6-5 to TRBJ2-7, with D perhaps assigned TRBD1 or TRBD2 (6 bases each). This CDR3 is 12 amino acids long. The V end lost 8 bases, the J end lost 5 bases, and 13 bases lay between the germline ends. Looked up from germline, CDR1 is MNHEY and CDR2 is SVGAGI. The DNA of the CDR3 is TGTGCCAGCTCACGGGGGCGAAACGAGCAGTACTTC. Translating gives CASSRGRNEQYF.

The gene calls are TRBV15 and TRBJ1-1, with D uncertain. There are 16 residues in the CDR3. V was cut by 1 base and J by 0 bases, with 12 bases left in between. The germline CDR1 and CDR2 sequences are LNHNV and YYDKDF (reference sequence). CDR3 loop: CATSRALTQMNTEAFF. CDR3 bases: TGTGCCACCAGCAGAGCCCTGACACAGATGAACACTGAAGCTTTCTTT. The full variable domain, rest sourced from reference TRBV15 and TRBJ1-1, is DAMVIQNPRYQVTQFGKPVTLSCSQTLNHNVMYWYQQKSSQAPKLLFHYYDKDFNNEADTPDNFQSRRPNTSFCFLDIRSPGLGDTAMYLCATSRALTQMNTEAFFGQGTRLTVV.

The chain's CDR3 is CASSLFQGRGGELFF. In DNA form, the CDR3 reads TGTGCCAGCAGCTTATTCCAGGGTAGAGGCGGGGAGCTGTTTTTT. V usage is TRBV7-2 and J usage is TRBJ2-2; weak D call: TRBD1 (5 bases). Germline V gives CDR1 SGHTA, CDR2 FQGNSA. Trimming left V 2 bases short and J 7 bases short, with 14 bases between. This CDR3 is built from 15 residues.

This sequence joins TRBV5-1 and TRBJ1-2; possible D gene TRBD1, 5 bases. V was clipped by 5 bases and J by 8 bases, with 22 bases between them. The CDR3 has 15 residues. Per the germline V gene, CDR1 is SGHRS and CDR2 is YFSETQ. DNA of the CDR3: TGCGCCAGCAGGATTGGACAAAACCAATGGGGGGGCTACACCTTC. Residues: CASRIGQNQWGGYTF.

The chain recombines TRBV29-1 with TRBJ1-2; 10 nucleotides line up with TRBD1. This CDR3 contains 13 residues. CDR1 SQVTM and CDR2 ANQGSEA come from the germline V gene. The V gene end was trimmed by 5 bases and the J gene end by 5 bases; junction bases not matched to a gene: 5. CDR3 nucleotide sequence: TGCAGCGTTTATCTGGGACAGGGGTATGGCTACACCTTC. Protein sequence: CSVYLGQGYGYTF.

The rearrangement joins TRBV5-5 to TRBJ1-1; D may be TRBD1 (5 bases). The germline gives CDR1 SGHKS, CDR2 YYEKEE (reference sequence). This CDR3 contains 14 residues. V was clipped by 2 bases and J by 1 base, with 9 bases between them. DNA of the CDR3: TGTGCCAGCAGCTTCCCAGGGCAGAACACTGAAGCTTTCTTT. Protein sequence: CASSFPGQNTEAFF.

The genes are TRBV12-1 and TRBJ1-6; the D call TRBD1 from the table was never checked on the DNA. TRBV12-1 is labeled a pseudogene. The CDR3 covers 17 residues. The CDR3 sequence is CASSPTDRGKSNSPLHF. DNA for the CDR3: TGTGCCAGCAGCCCAACGGACAGGGGAAAAAGTAATTCACCCCTCCACTTT.

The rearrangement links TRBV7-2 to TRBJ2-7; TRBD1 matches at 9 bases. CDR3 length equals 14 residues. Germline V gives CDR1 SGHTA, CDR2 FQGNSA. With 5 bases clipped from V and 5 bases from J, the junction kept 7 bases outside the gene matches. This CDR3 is CASSRAGTGNEQYF. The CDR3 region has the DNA TGTGCCAGCAGCCGCGCTGGGACAGGGAACGAGCAGTACTTC. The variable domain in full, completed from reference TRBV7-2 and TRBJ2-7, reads GAGVSQSPSNKVTEKGKDVELRCDPISGHTALYWYRQSLGQGLEFLIYFQGNSAPDKSGLPSDRFSAERTGGSVSTLTIQRTQQEDSAVYLCASSRAGTGNEQYFGPGTRLTVT.

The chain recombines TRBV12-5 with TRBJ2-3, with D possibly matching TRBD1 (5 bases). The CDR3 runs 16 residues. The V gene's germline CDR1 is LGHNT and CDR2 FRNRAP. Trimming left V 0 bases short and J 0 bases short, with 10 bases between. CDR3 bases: TGTGCTAGTGGTTTGGTAACAGGTTTCAGCACAGATACGCAGTATTTT. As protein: CASGLVTGFSTDTQYF.

This CDR3 reads CASSLFGGSDDEQFF. The CDR3 nucleotides are TGTGCCAGCAGCTTATTCGGAGGGAGCGACGATGAGCAGTTCTTC. This sequence joins TRBV7-9 and TRBJ2-1; the D gene is possibly TRBD2 (6 bases). The CDR3 runs 15 residues. The germline V gene has CDR1 SEHNR and CDR2 FQNEAQ (reference sequence). With 2 bases removed from V and 8 bases from J, the gap between germline ends came to 16 bases.

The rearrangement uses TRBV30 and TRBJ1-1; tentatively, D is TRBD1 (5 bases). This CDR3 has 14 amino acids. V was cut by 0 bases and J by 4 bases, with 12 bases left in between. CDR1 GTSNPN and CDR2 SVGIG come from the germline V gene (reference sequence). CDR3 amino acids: CAWSVGGVVTEAFF. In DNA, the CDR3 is TGTGCCTGGAGTGTTGGAGGGGTGGTCACTGAAGCTTTCTTT.

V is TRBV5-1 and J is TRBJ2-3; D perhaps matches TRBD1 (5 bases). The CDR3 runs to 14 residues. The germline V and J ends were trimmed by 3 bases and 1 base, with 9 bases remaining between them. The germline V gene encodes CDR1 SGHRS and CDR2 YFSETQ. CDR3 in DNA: TGCGCCAGCAGCTCACAAGGGGGCACAGATACGCAGTATTTT. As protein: CASSSQGGTDTQYF.

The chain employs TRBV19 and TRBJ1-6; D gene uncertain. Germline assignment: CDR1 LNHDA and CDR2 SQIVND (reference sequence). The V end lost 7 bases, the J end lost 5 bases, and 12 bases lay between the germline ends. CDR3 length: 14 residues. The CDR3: CASTSGENNSPLHF. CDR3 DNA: TGTGCCAGTACATCTGGGGAAAATAATTCACCCCTCCACTTT.

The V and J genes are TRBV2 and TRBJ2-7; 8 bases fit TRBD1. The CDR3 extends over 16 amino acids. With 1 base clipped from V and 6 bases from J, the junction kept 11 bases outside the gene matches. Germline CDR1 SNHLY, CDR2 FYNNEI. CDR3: CASSEVGGQGIGEQYF. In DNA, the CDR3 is TGTGCCAGCAGTGAAGTTGGTGGACAGGGCATAGGCGAGCAGTACTTC.

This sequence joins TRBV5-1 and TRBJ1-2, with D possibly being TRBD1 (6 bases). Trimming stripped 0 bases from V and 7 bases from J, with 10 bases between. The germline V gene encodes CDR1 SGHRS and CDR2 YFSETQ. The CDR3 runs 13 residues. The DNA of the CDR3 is TGCGCCAGCAGCTTGGCCGGGGGGCCTGGCTACACCTTC. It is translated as CASSLAGGPGYTF.

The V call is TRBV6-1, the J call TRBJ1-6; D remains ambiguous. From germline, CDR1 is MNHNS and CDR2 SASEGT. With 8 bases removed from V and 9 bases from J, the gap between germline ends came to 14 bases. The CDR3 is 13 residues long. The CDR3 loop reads CASATASSSPLHF. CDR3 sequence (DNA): TGTGCCAGCGCAACCGCAAGTAGTTCACCCCTCCACTTT.

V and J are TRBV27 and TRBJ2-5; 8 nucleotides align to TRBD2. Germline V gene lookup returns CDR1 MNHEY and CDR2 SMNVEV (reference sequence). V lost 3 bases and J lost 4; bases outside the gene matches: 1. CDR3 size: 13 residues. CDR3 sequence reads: CASSFGRGETQYF. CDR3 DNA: TGTGCCAGCAGTTTCGGGAGGGGAGAGACCCAGTACTTC.

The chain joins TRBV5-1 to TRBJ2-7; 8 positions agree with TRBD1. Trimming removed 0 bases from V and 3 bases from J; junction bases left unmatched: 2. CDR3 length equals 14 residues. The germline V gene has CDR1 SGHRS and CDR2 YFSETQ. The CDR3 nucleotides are TGCGCCAGCAGCTTGGGGGGGACAGGCTACGAGCAGTACTTC. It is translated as CASSLGGTGYEQYF.

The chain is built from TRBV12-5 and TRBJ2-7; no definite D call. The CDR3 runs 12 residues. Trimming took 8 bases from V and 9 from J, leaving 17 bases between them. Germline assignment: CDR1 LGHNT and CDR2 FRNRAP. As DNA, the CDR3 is TGTGCTAGTAGCGAGGACGGGTATGTGCAGTACTTC. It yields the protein CASSEDGYVQYF.

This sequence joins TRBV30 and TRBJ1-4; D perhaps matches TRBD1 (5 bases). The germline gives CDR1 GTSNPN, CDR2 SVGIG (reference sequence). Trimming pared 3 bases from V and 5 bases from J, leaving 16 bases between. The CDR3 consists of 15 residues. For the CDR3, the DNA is TGTGCCTGGAGCGGCCGGGGACGGAAGAATGAAAAACTGTTTTTT. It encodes CAWSGRGRKNEKLFF.

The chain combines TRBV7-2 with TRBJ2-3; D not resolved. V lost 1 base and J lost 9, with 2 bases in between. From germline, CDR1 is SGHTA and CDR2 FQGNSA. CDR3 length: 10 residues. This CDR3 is CASSLGTQYF. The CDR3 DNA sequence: TGTGCCAGCAGCTTAGGGACGCAGTATTTT. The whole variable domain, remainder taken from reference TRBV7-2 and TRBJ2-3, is GAGVSQSPSNKVTEKGKDVELRCDPISGHTALYWYRQSLGQGLEFLIYFQGNSAPDKSGLPSDRFSAERTGGSVSTLTIQRTQQEDSAVYLCASSLGTQYFGPGTRLTVL.